This TCR beta chain was retrieved from a study of blood T cell repertoires in COVID-19. The overall study: Donors in the United States, Italy and Spain gave samples during acute or convalescent COVID-19. Nucleic acid was either cDNA or gDNA, and it came from T cells, B-cell-depleted T cells, or PBMCs.

In the original analysis: From reference gene primer amplification, estimates of nucleated cell counts were derived. Produced via immunoSEQ multiplex PCR; TCRdb's table is partial and in-frame only. V, J and clone size reflect that table, while D and trimming were determined from the DNA. The sample contains more than 85,000 clones, 78% of which appear only once. Trimming took 0 bases from V and 3 from J, leaving 12 bases between them. The CDR3 runs 16 residues. Source material: peripheral blood. This sequence was found in a man in his fifties or sixties with active or convalescent COVID-19. The chain couples TRBV5-3 to TRBJ1-4; D may be TRBD1 (6 bases). TRBV5-3 carries the ORF label, with uncertain function. As DNA, the CDR3 is TGTGCCAGAAGCTTGGCGCAGGGGATGTCTAATGAAAAACTGTTTTTT. This translates into CARSLAQGMSNEKLFF.